Below, 18 T cell receptor beta chains from the same sample are listed, as sequenced in a study of CD8 T cells in Susac syndrome. Random-hexamer reverse transcription was applied to roughly 0.5 to 1 ug RNA. One entry per CDR3 protein results from TCRdb running MiXCR on the immunoSEQ multiplex PCR reads. Of about 400,000 distinct CDR3 sequences in the sample, about 85% were seen once. Source material: CD8+ T cells from PBMCs. The receptors stem from a human donor with multiple sclerosis.

This chain links TRBV27 with TRBJ2-7, with a tentative D call TRBD1 (6 bases). This CDR3 is built from 12 residues. V gave up 8 bases and J gave up 1 base, with 9 bases separating them. The germline V gene has CDR1 MNHEY and CDR2 SMNVEV (reference sequence). CDR3 amino acids: CASPTGSYEQYF. The CDR3 DNA reads as TGTGCCAGCCCCACAGGGTCCTACGAGCAGTACTTC.

The chain couples TRBV27 to TRBJ1-1; the match to TRBD1 covers 9 bases. The trim removed 6 bases at V and 1 base at J, leaving 3 bases unmatched. The germline CDR1 and CDR2 sequences are MNHEY and SMNVEV (reference sequence). The CDR3 is 14 amino acids. The DNA for the CDR3 is TGTGCCAGCAGACCGGGACAGGGGAACACTGAAGCTTTCTTT. Encoded protein: CASRPGQGNTEAFF.

The CDR3 loop reads CSVESGYNTGELFF. CDR3 coding DNA: TGCAGCGTTGAGTCGGGGTATAACACCGGGGAGCTGTTTTTT. V gene TRBV29-1 combines with J gene TRBJ2-2; tentatively, D is TRBD2 (5 bases). Per the germline V gene, CDR1 is SQVTM and CDR2 is ANQGSEA. V lost 3 bases, J lost 2 bases, and 10 bases lay in between. The CDR3 runs to 14 residues.

The chain has TRBV11-2 and TRBJ1-1; maybe TRBD1 (5 bases). Looked up from germline, CDR1 is SGHAT and CDR2 is FQNNGV. V was pared by 4 bases and J by 2 bases, with 11 bases between. CDR3 length: 14 residues. The CDR3: CASSSGAPNTEAFF. The DNA of the CDR3 is TGTGCCAGCAGCTCTGGGGCCCCTAACACTGAAGCTTTCTTT.

The chain carries TRBV6-1 and TRBJ2-6, with D perhaps matching TRBD2 (5 bases). The CDR3 totals 17 residues. V dropped 7 bases and J dropped 0 bases, with 16 bases sitting between them. Germline loops: CDR1 MNHNS, CDR2 SASEGT. The CDR3 sequence is CASTIWTSSSGANVLTF. The CDR3 DNA is TGTGCCAGCACGATTTGGACTTCCAGCTCTGGGGCCAACGTCCTGACTTTC.

The chain carries TRBV4-1 and TRBJ2-7; D might be TRBD2 (7 bases). The CDR3 runs 15 residues. The V gene's germline CDR1 is MGHRA and CDR2 YSYEKL. The V gene lost 0 bases and the J gene lost 7 bases, with 16 bases spanning the gap. The CDR3 region is CASSQEGGGSDEQYF. CDR3 bases: TGCGCCAGCAGCCAAGAAGGGGGGGGCTCGGATGAGCAGTACTTC.

The chain carries TRBV4-1 and TRBJ1-1; no clear D gene. Germline V CDR1 and CDR2: MGHRA, YSYEKL. V lost 1 base and J lost 4, with 7 bases in between. The CDR3 spans 13 residues. CDR3 bases: TGCGCCAGCAGCCAAGTTTCGGTCACTGAAGCTTTCTTT. It is translated as CASSQVSVTEAFF.

This clonotype was recorded once. The chain is built from TRBV10-2 and TRBJ2-7, with D maybe TRBD1 (5 bases). This CDR3 contains 15 residues. V shed 2 bases and J shed 2 bases, with 13 bases lying between them. The germline V gene has CDR1 WSHSY and CDR2 SAAADI. The chain's CDR3 is CASSEGAASTYEQYF. CDR3 in DNA: TGCGCCAGCAGTGAGGGGGCTGCCTCCACCTACGAGCAGTACTTC.

This clonotype occurred a few times. The chain joins TRBV7-6 to TRBJ2-3; TRBD2 matches at 9 bases. CDR1 is SGHVS and CDR2 is FNYEAQ in the germline V gene. This CDR3 is built from 17 residues. Unmatched junction bases numbered 12, after V lost 4 bases and J lost 4 bases. CDR3 in amino acids: CASSSPEVAGAADTQYF. The CDR3 bases are TGTGCCAGCAGCTCCCCCGAGGTAGCGGGAGCGGCAGATACGCAGTATTTT.

This chain uses TRBV6-5 with TRBJ2-1; 9 nucleotides match TRBD2. Per the germline V gene, CDR1 is MNHEY and CDR2 is SVGAGI. The CDR3 runs to 19 residues. Unmatched junction bases numbered 11, after V lost 2 bases and J lost 0 bases. CDR3 DNA sequence: TGTGCCAGCAGTTACCTTGAGAGCGGGAGGCTTAGCTCCTACAATGAGCAGTTCTTC. It encodes CASSYLESGRLSSYNEQFF.

The rearrangement joins TRBV9 to TRBJ2-1; TRBD1 matches at 8 bases. V lost 0 bases and J lost 5; bases outside the gene matches: 7. The CDR3 is 16 amino acids. Per germline, CDR1 SGDLS and CDR2 YYNGEE. This CDR3 reads CASSVEETGADNEQFF. Written as DNA, the CDR3 is TGTGCCAGCAGCGTAGAGGAGACAGGGGCGGACAATGAGCAGTTCTTC.

This sequence joins TRBV5-8 and TRBJ1-1, with a weak D call TRBD1 (6 bases). In germline, CDR1 is SGHTS, CDR2 YDEGEE. With 6 bases removed from V and 3 bases from J, the gap between germline ends came to 18 bases. The CDR3 runs 15 residues. CDR3 region: CASIPNRDLDTEAFF. The CDR3 DNA sequence: TGTGCCAGCATCCCAAACAGGGATTTGGACACTGAAGCTTTCTTT.

The J gene is TRBJ1-1, the V gene TRBV5-1; possibly TRBD1 for D (6 bases). Germline-derived CDR1 and CDR2 are SGHRS and YFSETQ. The CDR3 has 11 residues. The CDR3 sequence is CVSKGGTEAFF. In DNA form, the CDR3 reads TGCGTTTCAAAAGGGGGGACTGAAGCTTTCTTT.

The chain recombines TRBV11-2 with TRBJ1-5; D remains unclear. Per germline, CDR1 SGHAT and CDR2 FQNNGV. This CDR3 contains 14 residues. V was trimmed by 6 bases and J by 1 base, leaving 10 bases between them. CDR3 coding DNA: TGTGCCAGCAGTTCCACAGTGAGCAATCAGCCCCAGCATTTT. It is translated as CASSSTVSNQPQHF.

The chain carries TRBV13 and TRBJ1-4, with D unresolved. Germline V gene data show CDR1 as PRHDT and CDR2 as FYEKMQ (reference sequence). V gave up 6 bases and J gave up 14 bases, with 19 bases separating them. The CDR3 is 13 residues long. DNA for the CDR3: TGTGCCAGCAGACGTAGTTCGGATGTTAATCTGTTTTTT. This sequence encodes CASRRSSDVNLFF.

This clonotype was recorded a few times. The V and J genes are TRBV4-1 and TRBJ2-1; 8 bases agree with TRBD2. Germline assignment: CDR1 MGHRA and CDR2 YSYEKL. With V trimmed by 1 base and J by 8 bases, 7 bases remained unmatched. The CDR3 runs 15 residues. CDR3 sequence reads: CASSQVATSDDEQFF. The DNA for the CDR3 is TGCGCCAGCAGCCAAGTGGCGACTAGCGATGATGAGCAGTTCTTC.

The V call is TRBV3-1, the J call TRBJ2-7; 8 positions agree with TRBD2. The junction had 4 bases not matched to a gene; V was cut back by 1 base and J by 2 bases. Germline V gene data show CDR1 as LGHDT and CDR2 as YNNKEL (reference sequence). The CDR3 length is 15 residues. CDR3 DNA sequence: TGTGCCAGCAGCCAAGTCGCGGGGGGCGCCTACGAGCAGTACTTC. Translated, it gives CASSQVAGGAYEQYF.

This chain links TRBV6-6 with TRBJ2-7; unclear D gene. V was cut by 6 bases and J by 2 bases, with 8 bases left in between. Germline CDR1 is MNHNY and CDR2 is SVGAGI (reference sequence). This CDR3 contains 12 residues. CDR3 DNA sequence: TGTGCCAGCAGACCAGACACCTACGAGCAGTACTTC. It yields the protein CASRPDTYEQYF.